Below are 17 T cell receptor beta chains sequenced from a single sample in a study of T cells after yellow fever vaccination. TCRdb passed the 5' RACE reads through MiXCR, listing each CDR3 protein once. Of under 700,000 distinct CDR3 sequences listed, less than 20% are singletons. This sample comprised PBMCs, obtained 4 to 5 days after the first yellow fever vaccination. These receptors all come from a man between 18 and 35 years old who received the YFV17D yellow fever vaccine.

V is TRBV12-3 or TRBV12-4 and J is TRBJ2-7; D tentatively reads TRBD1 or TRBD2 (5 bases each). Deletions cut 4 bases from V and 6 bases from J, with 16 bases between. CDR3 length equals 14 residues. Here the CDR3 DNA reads TGTGCCAGCAGTTCGCGTTCCGGGACCCCCGAGCAGTACTTC. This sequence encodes CASSSRSGTPEQYF.

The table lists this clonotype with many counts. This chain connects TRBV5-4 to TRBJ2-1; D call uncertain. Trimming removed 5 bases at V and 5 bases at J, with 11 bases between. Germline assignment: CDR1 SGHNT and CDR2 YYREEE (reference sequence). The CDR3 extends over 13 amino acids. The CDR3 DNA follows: TGTGCCAGCAGGCTCCGAGTCGACAATGAGCAGTTCTTC. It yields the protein CASRLRVDNEQFF. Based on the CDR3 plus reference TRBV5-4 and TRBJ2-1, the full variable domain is ETGVTQSPTHLIKTRGQQVTLRCSSQSGHNTVSWYQQALGQGPQFIFQYYREEENGRGNFPPRFSGLQFPNYSSELNVNALELDDSALYLCASRLRVDNEQFFGPGTRLTVL.

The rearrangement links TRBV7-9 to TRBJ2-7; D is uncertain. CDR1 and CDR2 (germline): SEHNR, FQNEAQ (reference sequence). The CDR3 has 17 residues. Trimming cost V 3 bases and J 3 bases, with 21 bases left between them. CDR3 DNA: TGTGCCAGCAGCTTGCCCCCCCAAAGACTGGATTACTACGAGCAGTACTTC. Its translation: CASSLPPQRLDYYEQYF.

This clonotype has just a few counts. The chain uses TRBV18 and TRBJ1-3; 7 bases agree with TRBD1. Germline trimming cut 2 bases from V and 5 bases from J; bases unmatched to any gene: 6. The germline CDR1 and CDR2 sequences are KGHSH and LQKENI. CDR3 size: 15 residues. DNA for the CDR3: TGTGCCAGCTCACCATACCGGGACAGCAGAAACACCATATATTTT. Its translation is CASSPYRDSRNTIYF.

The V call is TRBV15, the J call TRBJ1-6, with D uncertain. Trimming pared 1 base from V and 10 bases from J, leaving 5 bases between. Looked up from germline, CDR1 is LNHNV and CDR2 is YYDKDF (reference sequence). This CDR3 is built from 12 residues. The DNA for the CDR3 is TGTGCCACCAGCAGAGGCGAGTCACCCCTCCACTTT. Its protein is CATSRGESPLHF.

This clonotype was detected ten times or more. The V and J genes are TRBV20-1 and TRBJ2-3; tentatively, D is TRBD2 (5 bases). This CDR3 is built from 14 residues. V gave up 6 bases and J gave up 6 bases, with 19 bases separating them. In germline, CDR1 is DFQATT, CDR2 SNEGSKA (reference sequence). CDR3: CSAELRGRRDTQYF. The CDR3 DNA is TGCAGTGCAGAGCTAAGAGGGCGTCGGGATACGCAGTATTTT.

Here the CDR3 DNA reads TGTGCCAGCAGTTACTCGCTAAGGGAAGATTCACCCCTCCACTTT. Encoded protein: CASSYSLREDSPLHF. This rearrangement joins TRBV6-5 to TRBJ1-6; no definite D call. Looked up from germline, CDR1 is MNHEY and CDR2 is SVGAGI. The CDR3 has 15 amino acids. Between the trimmed V and J ends, which lost 0 bases and 8 bases, there was a span of 11 bases.

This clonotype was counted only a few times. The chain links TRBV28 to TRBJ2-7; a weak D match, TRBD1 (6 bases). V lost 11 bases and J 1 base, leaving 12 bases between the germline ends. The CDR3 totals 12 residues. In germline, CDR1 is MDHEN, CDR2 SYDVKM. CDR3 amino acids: CAGVQGSYEQYV. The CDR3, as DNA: TGTGCCGGGGTACAGGGATCCTACGAGCAGTACGTC.

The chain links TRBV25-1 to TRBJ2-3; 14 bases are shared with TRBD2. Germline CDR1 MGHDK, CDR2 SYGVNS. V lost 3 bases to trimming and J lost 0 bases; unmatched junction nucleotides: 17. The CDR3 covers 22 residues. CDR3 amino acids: CASSEGLAGAKLIPTSTDTQYF. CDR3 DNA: TGTGCCAGCAGTGAGGGACTAGCGGGAGCGAAACTAATCCCTACTAGCACAGATACGCAGTATTTT. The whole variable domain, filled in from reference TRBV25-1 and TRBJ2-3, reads EADIYQTPRYLVIGTGKKITLECSQTMGHDKMYWYQQDPGMELHLIHYSYGVNSTEKGDLSSESTVSRIRTEHFPLTLESARPSHTSQYLCASSEGLAGAKLIPTSTDTQYFGPGTRLTVL.

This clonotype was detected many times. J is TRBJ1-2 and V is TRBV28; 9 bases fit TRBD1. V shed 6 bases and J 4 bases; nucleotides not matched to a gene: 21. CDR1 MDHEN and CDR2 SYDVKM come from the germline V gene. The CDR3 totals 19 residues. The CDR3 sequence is CASSLYRPGQGRGGYGYTF. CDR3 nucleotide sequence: TGTGCCAGCAGCCTATATCGCCCGGGACAGGGACGGGGCGGCTATGGCTACACCTTC.

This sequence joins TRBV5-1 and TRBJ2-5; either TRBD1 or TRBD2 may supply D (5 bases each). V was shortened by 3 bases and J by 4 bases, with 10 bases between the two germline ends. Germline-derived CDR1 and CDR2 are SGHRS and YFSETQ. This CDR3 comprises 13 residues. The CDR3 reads CASSYEGPETQYF. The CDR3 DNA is TGCGCCAGCAGCTATGAGGGGCCAGAGACCCAGTACTTC.

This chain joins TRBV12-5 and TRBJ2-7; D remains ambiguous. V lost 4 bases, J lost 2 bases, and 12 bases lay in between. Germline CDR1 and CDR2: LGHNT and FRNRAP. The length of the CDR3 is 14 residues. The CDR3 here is CASGSPVAPYEQYF. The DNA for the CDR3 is TGTGCTAGTGGTTCCCCAGTGGCTCCCTACGAGCAGTACTTC.

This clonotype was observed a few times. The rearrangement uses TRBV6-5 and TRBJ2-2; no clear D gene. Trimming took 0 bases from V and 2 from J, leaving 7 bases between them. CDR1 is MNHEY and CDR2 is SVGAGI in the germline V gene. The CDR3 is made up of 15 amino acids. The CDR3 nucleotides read TGTGCCAGCAGTTACTCGATCAGAAACACCGGGGAGCTGTTTTTT. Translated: CASSYSIRNTGELFF.

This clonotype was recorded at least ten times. Here the CDR3 reads CASSQDSGLGNTQYF. The CDR3 coding sequence is TGCGCCAGCAGCCAAGATTCAGGGTTGGGGAATACGCAGTATTTT. The V and J genes are TRBV4-3 and TRBJ2-3; tentative D call: TRBD1 (5 bases). This CDR3 contains 15 residues. Germline V gives CDR1 LGHNA, CDR2 YSLEER. The V gene lost 0 bases and the J gene lost 7 bases, with 14 bases spanning the gap.

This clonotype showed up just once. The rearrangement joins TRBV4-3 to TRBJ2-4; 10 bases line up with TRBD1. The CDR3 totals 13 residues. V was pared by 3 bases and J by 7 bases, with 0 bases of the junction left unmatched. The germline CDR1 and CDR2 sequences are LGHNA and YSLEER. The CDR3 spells CASSQDRGNIQYF. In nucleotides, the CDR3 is TGCGCCAGCAGCCAGGACAGGGGGAACATTCAGTACTTC.

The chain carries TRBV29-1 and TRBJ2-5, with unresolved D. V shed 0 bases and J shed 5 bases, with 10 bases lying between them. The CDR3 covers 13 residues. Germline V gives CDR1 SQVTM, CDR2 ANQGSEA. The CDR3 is CSVEDLVGETQYF. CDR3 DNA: TGCAGCGTTGAAGACCTGGTTGGCGAGACCCAGTACTTC.

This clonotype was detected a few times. The CDR3 sequence: CASSLQAGAQTQYF. The CDR3 coding sequence is TGTGCCAGCAGTTTACAAGCGGGGGCACAGACCCAGTACTTC. The chain carries TRBV12-3 or TRBV12-4 and TRBJ2-5, with 8 bases matching TRBD2. V gave up 2 bases and J gave up 6 bases; unmatched junction bases: 5. The CDR3 consists of 14 residues.